Following are 26 T cell receptor beta chains from one sample sequenced in a study of blood T cells in healthy people across ages (dated by TCRdb to about 2015). Library creation used 5' RACE. TCRdb names Illumina HiSeq 2500 as the instrument used. A second PCR of about 6 to 11 cycles was performed with a sample-barcoded 5' primer and a J-beta primer mix. The public reads were reanalyzed by TCRdb: fastp trimming at Q25, MiXCR alignment, in-frame beta chains only. Each record represents a unique CDR3 protein, reported with the most common genes and DNA among its rows. Counted in this sample were about 670,000 distinct CDR3 sequences; about 43% of them appeared once. The biggest ten clones account for around 30% of the sample. Sequencing used blood. The receptors stem from an older man in good health.

J is TRBJ1-6 and V is TRBV4-3; D is unresolved. CDR1 is LGHNA, CDR2 YSLEER, per germline. Trimming took 3 bases from V and 1 from J, leaving 7 bases between them. This CDR3 comprises 15 residues. In DNA, the CDR3 is TGCGCCAGCAGCCAGCAGACTTCCTATAATTCACCCCTCCACTTT. This gives the protein CASSQQTSYNSPLHF.

This sequence joins TRBV20-1 and TRBJ2-1, with no clear D. Trimming took off 0 bases at V and 6 bases at J, with 12 bases between the two ends. Germline loops: CDR1 DFQATT, CDR2 SNEGSKA (reference sequence). The CDR3 sequence is 14 residues long. The CDR3 is CSARDDGRVNEQFF. The CDR3 region has the DNA TGCAGTGCTAGAGATGATGGCCGTGTCAATGAGCAGTTCTTC.

In this sample, this clonotype turned up once. The gene calls are TRBV11-3 and TRBJ2-1, with unresolved D. V lost 4 bases, J lost 0 bases, and 10 bases lay in between. CDR3 length equals 15 residues. Germline V gene sequence: CDR1 SGHNT, CDR2 YENEEA. The CDR3 is CASSSTRTSYNEQFF. Here the CDR3 DNA reads TGTGCCAGCAGCTCGACAAGGACCTCCTACAATGAGCAGTTCTTC.

As DNA, the CDR3 is TGTGCCACCAGTGAAAGGACAGGCGGGACCGGGGAGCTGTTTTTT. This gives the protein CATSERTGGTGELFF. J is TRBJ2-2 and V is TRBV24-1, with TRBD1 identical over 7 bases. The germline gives CDR1 KGHDR, CDR2 SFDVKD. CDR3 size: 15 residues. Trimming at V came to 4 bases and at J to 5 bases, leaving 6 bases not matched to a gene.

The chain combines TRBV20-1 with TRBJ2-4, with a weak D call TRBD2 (5 bases). The CDR3 contains 14 residues. The germline V gene encodes CDR1 DFQATT and CDR2 SNEGSKA (reference sequence). Trimming pared 8 bases from V and 0 bases from J, leaving 14 bases between. The DNA for the CDR3 is TGCAGTAGAATAGCGCCACTAGCCAAAAACATTCAGTACTTC. Amino acid sequence: CSRIAPLAKNIQYF.

This clonotype has a handful of counts. V gene TRBV7-3 combines with J gene TRBJ2-1; D gene uncertain. This CDR3 region has 13 residues. CDR1 is SGHTA, CDR2 FQGTGA, per germline. Trimming stripped 0 bases from V and 8 bases from J, with 8 bases between. The CDR3 sequence is CASSLTLVHEQFF. CDR3 in DNA: TGTGCCAGCAGCTTAACCCTAGTCCATGAGCAGTTCTTC.

This chain uses TRBV3-1 with TRBJ1-1, with D possibly being TRBD1 (5 bases). Germline V gene data show CDR1 as LGHDT and CDR2 as YNNKEL (reference sequence). The CDR3 loop spans 15 amino acids. V was pared by 8 bases and J by 0 bases, with 16 bases between. DNA for the CDR3: TGTGCCAGCCGCCCCCCAGGGCAGATGAACACTGAAGCTTTCTTT. Translated, it gives CASRPPGQMNTEAFF.

This clonotype has a handful of counts. This rearrangement joins TRBV5-6 to TRBJ2-5; a possible D gene is TRBD1 (6 bases). The CDR3 runs 12 residues. V lost 5 bases and J lost 11, with 16 bases in between. Germline loops: CDR1 SGHDT, CDR2 YYEEEE. The CDR3, as DNA: TGTGCCAGCAGGTTACAGGGACATGAGCAGTACTTC. Translating it yields CASRLQGHEQYF.

The chain is built from TRBV7-2 and TRBJ2-5, with TRBD1 matching over 12 bases. The J call may be faulty, since TRBJ2-7 better matches the DNA end. The CDR3 contains 15 residues. Germline assignment: CDR1 SGHTA and CDR2 FQGNSA. The CDR3 loop reads CASSLAGTGGLEQYF. The CDR3 DNA follows: TGTGCCAGCAGCTTAGCCGGGACAGGGGGCCTCGAGCAGTACTTC.

This clonotype was counted many times. The V gene is TRBV5-8, the J gene TRBJ2-1; TRBD1 matches 8 bases. Trimming cost V 3 bases and J 7 bases; bases outside gene matches: 3. This CDR3 contains 13 residues. Germline loops: CDR1 SGHTS, CDR2 YDEGEE. This chain's CDR3 is CASSWTGRNEQFF. DNA of the CDR3: TGTGCCAGCAGCTGGACAGGGCGGAATGAGCAGTTCTTC.

Ten or more counts support this clonotype. In nucleotides, the CDR3 is TGCGCCAGCAGCTTGGCTAGCCCTAGCACAGATACGCAGTATTTT. Encoded protein: CASSLASPSTDTQYF. The V and J genes are TRBV5-1 and TRBJ2-3; D may be TRBD2 (5 bases). Between the trimmed V and J ends, which lost 0 bases and 0 bases, there was a span of 8 bases. The CDR3 runs to 15 residues. Germline CDR1 is SGHRS and CDR2 is YFSETQ.

CDR3 residues: CATSRDSSRTSGRLETQYF. The CDR3 DNA reads TGTGCCACCAGCAGAGATAGTTCCCGGACTAGCGGGAGGTTAGAGACCCAGTACTTC. The chain carries TRBV15 and TRBJ2-5; 14 positions match TRBD2. CDR3 size: 19 residues. V was clipped by 0 bases and J by 4 bases; unmatched bases: 10. Germline V gene lookup returns CDR1 LNHNV and CDR2 YYDKDF (reference sequence).

The chain uses TRBV6-2 or TRBV6-3 and TRBJ2-6; a weak D match, TRBD1 (5 bases). V was clipped by 0 bases and J by 0 bases, with 12 bases between them. This CDR3 has 18 residues. Germline CDR1 and CDR2: MNHEY and SVGEGT. This chain's CDR3 is CASSYSPGISSGANVLTF. CDR3 sequence (DNA): TGTGCCAGCAGTTACTCCCCAGGGATTAGCTCTGGGGCCAACGTCCTGACTTTC.

This clonotype was counted between two and nine times. The chain recombines TRBV20-1 with TRBJ2-1; TRBD2 agrees at 14 bases. Losses at the gene ends were 0 bases for V and 1 base for J; bases not matched to a gene: 8. CDR1 and CDR2 from the germline V gene are DFQATT and SNEGSKA (reference sequence). This CDR3 is built from 19 residues. For the CDR3, the DNA is TGCAGTGCTAGAGACCGACTAGCGGGGGGGCCAAGGTCCTACAATGAGCAGTTCTTC. Translating it yields CSARDRLAGGPRSYNEQFF.

The chain has TRBV9 and TRBJ2-1; a possible D gene is TRBD2 (6 bases). CDR1 and CDR2 from the germline V gene are SGDLS and YYNGEE. Trimming removed 5 bases from V and 3 bases from J, with 12 bases in between. The CDR3 contains 14 residues. The CDR3 DNA reads TGTGCCAGCAGTGTTAGCGGAAACTACAATGAGCAGTTCTTC. This sequence encodes CASSVSGNYNEQFF.

Points on this clonotype: An end of the junction does not agree with germline; a read error may underlie this. The rearrangement joins TRBV7-9 to TRBJ1-1; D is unresolved. The length of the CDR3 is 13 residues. The germline CDR1 and CDR2 sequences are SEHNR and FQNEAQ (reference sequence). The CDR3 nucleotides read TGTGCCAGCAGCCCAACGACGAACGCTGAAGCTTTCTTT. Its protein is CASSPTTNAEAFF.

The table lists this clonotype with a few counts. This rearrangement joins TRBV4-1 to TRBJ2-3, with D perhaps TRBD1 (5 bases). V was pared by 2 bases and J by 2 bases, with 14 bases between. Germline-derived CDR1 and CDR2 are MGHRA and YSYEKL. This CDR3 is built from 16 residues. The CDR3 bases are TGCGCCAGCAGCCAACCTCGGCAGGGTATCACAGATACGCAGTATTTT. Translating it yields CASSQPRQGITDTQYF.

This clonotype was observed once. V gene TRBV11-2 combines with J gene TRBJ2-6; D possibly uses TRBD1 or TRBD2 (5 bases each). Looked up from germline, CDR1 is SGHAT and CDR2 is FQNNGV. The CDR3 spans 18 residues. V lost 5 bases and J 0 bases, leaving 17 bases between the germline ends. The CDR3 spells CASSPQGAGSSGANVLTF. The CDR3 nucleotides read TGTGCCAGCAGCCCCCAAGGGGCAGGGAGCTCTGGGGCCAACGTCCTGACTTTC.

The V gene is TRBV4-3, the J gene TRBJ1-3; 8 nucleotides match TRBD1. The CDR3 runs to 16 residues. The V segment lost 3 bases and the J segment 0 bases; nucleotides outside the gene matches: 4. CDR1 is LGHNA, CDR2 YSLEER, per germline. The CDR3 region is CASSHGTGGSGNTIYF. CDR3 DNA: TGCGCCAGCAGCCATGGAACAGGGGGCTCTGGAAACACCATATATTTT.

This rearrangement joins TRBV7-8 to TRBJ2-1; D unresolved. Between the trimmed V and J ends, which lost 4 bases and 6 bases, there was a span of 19 bases. In germline, CDR1 is SGHVS, CDR2 FQNEAQ. The CDR3 runs to 16 residues. CDR3 DNA sequence: TGTGCCAGCAGCTGGCAGCCGGACGCCAGACTCAATGAGCAGTTCTTC. Its protein is CASSWQPDARLNEQFF.

As concerns this clonotype: The junction departs from the called germline gene at one end, perhaps through a read error. The rearrangement uses TRBV12-3 or TRBV12-4 and TRBJ2-7; D perhaps matches TRBD1 (5 bases). CDR3 length: 13 residues. The CDR3, as DNA: TGTGTCAGCAGGGCCTCGGTTGGCTACGAGCAGTACTTC. Its translation is CVSRASVGYEQYF.

This clonotype has a handful of counts. The V and J genes are TRBV6-5 and TRBJ2-7, with 9 bases matching TRBD2. Germline CDR1 is MNHEY and CDR2 is SVGAGI. The CDR3 is made up of 15 amino acids. V shed 6 bases and J 1 base; nucleotides not matched to a gene: 7. As DNA, the CDR3 is TGTGCCAGCAGATCCCCTAGCGGGGTTTCCTACGAGCAGTACTTC. Residues: CASRSPSGVSYEQYF.

The chain uses TRBV6-5 and TRBJ2-7, with a possible D match to TRBD2 (6 bases). The J call may be wrong; the DNA end is better matched by TRBJ2-5. CDR1 and CDR2 from the germline V gene are MNHEY and SVGAGI. CDR3 length: 14 amino acids. This CDR3 reads CASTDVGSGRTQYF. The CDR3 DNA is TGTGCCAGCACCGACGTGGGCTCCGGGAGGACCCAGTACTTC.

V usage is TRBV18 and J usage is TRBJ2-7; D is unclear. Germline CDR1 is KGHSH and CDR2 is LQKENI. V lost 6 bases and J 3 bases, leaving 12 bases between the germline ends. The CDR3 sequence is 13 residues long. This chain's CDR3 is CASSLQGDYEQYF. The CDR3 region has the DNA TGTGCCAGCTCCCTCCAAGGCGACTACGAGCAGTACTTC.

This clonotype was seen more than once but under ten times. This chain connects TRBV20-1 to TRBJ1-1; D is unresolved. This CDR3 region has 11 residues. From germline, CDR1 is DFQATT and CDR2 SNEGSKA (reference sequence). V dropped 0 bases and J dropped 2 bases, with 1 base sitting between them. DNA for the CDR3: TGCAGTGCTAGAGACAACACTGAAGCTTTCTTT. Its translation is CSARDNTEAFF.

V and J are TRBV6-5 and TRBJ2-7; no clear D gene. The CDR3 contains 14 residues. CDR1 and CDR2 from the germline V gene are MNHEY and SVGAGI. Trimming removed 7 bases from V and 6 bases from J, with 19 bases in between. The DNA for the CDR3 is TGTGCCAGCACTAAAAGTAGGTTCTGGACCGAGCAGTACTTC. Translated, it gives CASTKSRFWTEQYF.